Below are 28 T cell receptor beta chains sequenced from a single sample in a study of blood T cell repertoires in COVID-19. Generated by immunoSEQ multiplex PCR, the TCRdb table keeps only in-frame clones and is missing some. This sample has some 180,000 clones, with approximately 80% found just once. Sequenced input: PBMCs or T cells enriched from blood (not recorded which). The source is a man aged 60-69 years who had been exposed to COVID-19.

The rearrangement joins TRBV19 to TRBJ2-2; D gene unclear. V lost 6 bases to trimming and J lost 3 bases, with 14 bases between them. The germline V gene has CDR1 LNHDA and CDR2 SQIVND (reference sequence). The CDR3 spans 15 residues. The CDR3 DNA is TGTGCCAGTAGCCCTCAGGCACAGCACACCGGGGAGCTGTTTTTT. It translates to CASSPQAQHTGELFF.

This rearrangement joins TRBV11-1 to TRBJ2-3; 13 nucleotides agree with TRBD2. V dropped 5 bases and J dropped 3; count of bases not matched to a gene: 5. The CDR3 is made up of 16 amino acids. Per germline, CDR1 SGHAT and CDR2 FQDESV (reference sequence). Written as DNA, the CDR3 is TGTGCCAGCAGCCCACGACTAGCGGGGGGAACAGATACGCAGTATTTT. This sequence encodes CASSPRLAGGTDTQYF.

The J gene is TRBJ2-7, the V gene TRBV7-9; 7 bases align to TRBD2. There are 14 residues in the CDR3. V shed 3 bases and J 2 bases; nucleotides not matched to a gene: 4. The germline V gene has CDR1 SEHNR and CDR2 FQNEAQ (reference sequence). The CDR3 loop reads CASSFGTTTYEQYF. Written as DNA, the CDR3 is TGTGCCAGCAGCTTCGGGACTACCACCTACGAGCAGTACTTC.

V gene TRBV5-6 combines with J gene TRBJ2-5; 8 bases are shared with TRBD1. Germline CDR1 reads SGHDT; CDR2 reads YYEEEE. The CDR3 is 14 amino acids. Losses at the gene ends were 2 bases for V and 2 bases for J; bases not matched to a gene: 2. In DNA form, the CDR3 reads TGTGCCAGCAGCTTTGGACAGGGACAAGAGACCCAGTACTTC. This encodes CASSFGQGQETQYF.

CDR3 in amino acids: CASSQQAQVVETQYF. DNA of the CDR3: TGTGCCAGTAGTCAACAGGCTCAGGTAGTAGAGACCCAGTACTTC. The chain joins TRBV19 to TRBJ2-5; a weak D match, TRBD1 (5 bases). V gave up 5 bases and J gave up 4 bases, with 17 bases separating them. Germline V lookup: CDR1 LNHDA, CDR2 SQIVND (reference sequence). CDR3 length: 15 amino acids.

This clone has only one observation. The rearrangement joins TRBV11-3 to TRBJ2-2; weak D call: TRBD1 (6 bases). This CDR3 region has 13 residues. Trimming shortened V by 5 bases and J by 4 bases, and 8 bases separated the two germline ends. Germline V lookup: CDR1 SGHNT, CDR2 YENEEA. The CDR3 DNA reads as TGTGCCAGCAGCCTGACAGGCACCGGGGAGCTGTTTTTT. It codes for CASSLTGTGELFF.

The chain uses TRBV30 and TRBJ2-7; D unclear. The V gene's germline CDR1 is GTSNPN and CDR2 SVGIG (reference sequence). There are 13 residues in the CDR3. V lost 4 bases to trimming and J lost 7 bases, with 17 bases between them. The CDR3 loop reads CAWTQARNGEQYF. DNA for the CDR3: TGTGCCTGGACCCAGGCCCGCAATGGGGAGCAGTACTTC.

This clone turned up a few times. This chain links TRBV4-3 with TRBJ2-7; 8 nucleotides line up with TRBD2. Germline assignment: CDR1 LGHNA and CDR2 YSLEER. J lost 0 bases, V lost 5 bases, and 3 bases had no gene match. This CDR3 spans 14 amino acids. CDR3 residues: CASSATSGSYEQYF. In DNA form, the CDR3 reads TGCGCCAGCAGCGCTACTAGCGGCTCCTACGAGCAGTACTTC.

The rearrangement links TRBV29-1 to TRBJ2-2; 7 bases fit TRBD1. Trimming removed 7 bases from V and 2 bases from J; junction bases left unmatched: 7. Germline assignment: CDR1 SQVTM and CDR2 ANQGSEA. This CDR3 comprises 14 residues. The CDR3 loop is CSAGTVVNTGELFF. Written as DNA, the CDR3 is TGCAGCGCCGGGACAGTGGTAAACACCGGGGAGCTGTTTTTT.

CDR3 bases: TGTGCCAGCAGCTTAGTTGGGACAGGGACCTACGAGCAGTACTTC. Protein: CASSLVGTGTYEQYF. The rearrangement uses TRBV11-3 and TRBJ2-7; 9 bases align to TRBD1. V gave up 1 base and J gave up 2 bases; unmatched junction bases: 3. Germline V CDR1 and CDR2: SGHNT, YENEEA. This CDR3 has 15 residues.

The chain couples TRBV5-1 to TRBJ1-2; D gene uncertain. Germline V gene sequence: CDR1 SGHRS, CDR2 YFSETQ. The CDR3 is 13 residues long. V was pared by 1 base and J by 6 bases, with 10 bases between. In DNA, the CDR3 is TGCGCCAGCAGCTTGCTGGAGTGGAATGGCTACACCTTC. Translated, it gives CASSLLEWNGYTF.

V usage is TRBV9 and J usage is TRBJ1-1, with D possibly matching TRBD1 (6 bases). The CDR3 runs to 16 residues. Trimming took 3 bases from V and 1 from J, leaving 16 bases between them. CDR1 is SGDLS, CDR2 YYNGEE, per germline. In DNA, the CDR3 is TGTGCCAGCAGCGGCGAGACCGGGACACCGAACACTGAAGCTTTCTTT. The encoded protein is CASSGETGTPNTEAFF. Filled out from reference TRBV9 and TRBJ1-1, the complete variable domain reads DSGVTQTPKHLITATGQRVTLRCSPRSGDLSVYWYQQSLDQGLQFLIQYYNGEERAKGNILERFSAQQFPDLHSELNLSSLELGDSALYFCASSGETGTPNTEAFFGQGTRLTVV.

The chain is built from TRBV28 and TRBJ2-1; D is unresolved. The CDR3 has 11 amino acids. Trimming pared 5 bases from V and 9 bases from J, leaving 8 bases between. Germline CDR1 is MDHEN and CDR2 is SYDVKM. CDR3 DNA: TGTGCCAGCAGTCTCCGCAGTGAGCAGTTCTTC. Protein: CASSLRSEQFF.

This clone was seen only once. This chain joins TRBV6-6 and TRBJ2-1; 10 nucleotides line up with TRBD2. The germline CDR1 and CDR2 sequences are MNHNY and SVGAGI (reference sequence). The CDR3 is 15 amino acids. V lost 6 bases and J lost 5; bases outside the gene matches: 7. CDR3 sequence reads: CASRPSGSPNNEQFF. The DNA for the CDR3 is TGTGCCAGCAGGCCTAGCGGGAGTCCGAACAATGAGCAGTTCTTC.

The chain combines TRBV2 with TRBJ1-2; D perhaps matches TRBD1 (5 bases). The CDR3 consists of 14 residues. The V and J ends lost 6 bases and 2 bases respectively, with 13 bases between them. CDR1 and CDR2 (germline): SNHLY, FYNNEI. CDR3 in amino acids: CASSTGVRNYGYTF. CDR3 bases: TGTGCCAGCAGCACGGGGGTACGGAACTATGGCTACACCTTC.

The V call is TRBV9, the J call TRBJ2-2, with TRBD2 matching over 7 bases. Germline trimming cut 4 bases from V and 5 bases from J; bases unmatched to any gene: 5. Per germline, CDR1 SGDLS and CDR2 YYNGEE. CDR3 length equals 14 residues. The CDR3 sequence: CASSPGGGTGELFF. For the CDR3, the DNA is TGTGCCAGCAGCCCCGGCGGGGGAACCGGGGAGCTGTTTTTT.

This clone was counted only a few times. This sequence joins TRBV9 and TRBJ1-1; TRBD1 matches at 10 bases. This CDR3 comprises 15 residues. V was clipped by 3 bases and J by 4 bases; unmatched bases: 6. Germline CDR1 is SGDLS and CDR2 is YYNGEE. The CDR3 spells CASSARQGAGTEAFF. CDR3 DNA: TGTGCCAGCAGCGCAAGACAGGGGGCGGGCACTGAAGCTTTCTTT.

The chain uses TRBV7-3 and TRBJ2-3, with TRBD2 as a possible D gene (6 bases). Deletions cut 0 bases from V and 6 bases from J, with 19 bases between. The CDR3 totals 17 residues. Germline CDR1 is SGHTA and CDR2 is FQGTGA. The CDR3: CASSLTGEDDPQDTQYF. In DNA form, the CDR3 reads TGTGCCAGCAGCTTAACCGGGGAGGATGATCCGCAGGATACGCAGTATTTT. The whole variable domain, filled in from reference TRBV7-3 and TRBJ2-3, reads GAGVSQTPSNKVTEKGKYVELRCDPISGHTALYWYRQSLGQGPEFLIYFQGTGAADDSGLPNDRFFAVRPEGSVSTLKIQRTERGDSAVYLCASSLTGEDDPQDTQYFGPGTRLTVL.

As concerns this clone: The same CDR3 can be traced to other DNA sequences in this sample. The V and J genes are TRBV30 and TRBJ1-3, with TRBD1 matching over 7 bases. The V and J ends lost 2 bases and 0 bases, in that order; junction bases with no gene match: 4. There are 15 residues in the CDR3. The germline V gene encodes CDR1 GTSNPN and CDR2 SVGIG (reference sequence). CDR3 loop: CAWSRDSGSGNTIYF. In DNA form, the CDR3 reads TGTGCCTGGAGTCGGGACAGTGGCTCTGGAAACACCATATATTTT.

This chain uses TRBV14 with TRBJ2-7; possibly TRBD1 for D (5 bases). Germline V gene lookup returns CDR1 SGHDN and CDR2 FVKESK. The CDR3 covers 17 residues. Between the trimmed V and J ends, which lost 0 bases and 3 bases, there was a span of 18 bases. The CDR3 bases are TGTGCCAGCAGCCAAGACTATGGGGCTACATTCATCTACGAGCAGTACTTC. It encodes CASSQDYGATFIYEQYF.

The CDR3 protein is CASSSDREAVYEQYF. The CDR3 nucleotides are TGTGCCAGCAGCTCCGACAGGGAAGCGGTGTACGAGCAGTACTTC. The chain joins TRBV7-9 to TRBJ2-7; 7 bases fit TRBD1. The germline V gene encodes CDR1 SEHNR and CDR2 FQNEAQ (reference sequence). The CDR3 consists of 15 residues. V lost 4 bases to trimming and J lost 4 bases; unmatched junction nucleotides: 10.

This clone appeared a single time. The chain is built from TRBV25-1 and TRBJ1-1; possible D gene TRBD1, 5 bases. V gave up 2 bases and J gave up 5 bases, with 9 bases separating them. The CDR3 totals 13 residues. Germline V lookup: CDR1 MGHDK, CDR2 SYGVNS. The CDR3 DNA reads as TGTGCCAGCAGTGAAATCGGGGGGACTGAAGCTTTCTTT. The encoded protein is CASSEIGGTEAFF.

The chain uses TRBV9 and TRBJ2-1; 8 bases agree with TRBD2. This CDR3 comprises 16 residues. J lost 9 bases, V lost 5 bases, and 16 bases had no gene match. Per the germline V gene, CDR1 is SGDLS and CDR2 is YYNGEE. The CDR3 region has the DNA TGTGCCAGCAGTGCGATACCAGCGGGAGTTTCTAGTGAGCAGTTCTTC. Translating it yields CASSAIPAGVSSEQFF.

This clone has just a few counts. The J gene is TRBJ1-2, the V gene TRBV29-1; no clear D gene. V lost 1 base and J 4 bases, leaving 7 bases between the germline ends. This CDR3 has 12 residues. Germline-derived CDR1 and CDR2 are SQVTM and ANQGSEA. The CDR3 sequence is CSVEVGSYGYTF. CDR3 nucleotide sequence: TGCAGCGTTGAAGTGGGGAGCTATGGCTACACCTTC.

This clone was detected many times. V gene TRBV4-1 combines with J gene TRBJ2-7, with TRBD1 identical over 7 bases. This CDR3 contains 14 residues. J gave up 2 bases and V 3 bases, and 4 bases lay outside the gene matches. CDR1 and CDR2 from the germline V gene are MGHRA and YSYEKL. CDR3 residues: CASSQWTGPYEQYF. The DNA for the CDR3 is TGCGCCAGCAGCCAGTGGACAGGTCCCTACGAGCAGTACTTC.

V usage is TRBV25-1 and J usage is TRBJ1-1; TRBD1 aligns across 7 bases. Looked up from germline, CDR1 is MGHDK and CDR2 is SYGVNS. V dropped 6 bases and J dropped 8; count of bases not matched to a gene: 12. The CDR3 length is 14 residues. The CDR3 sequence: CASRHKTGVAEAFF. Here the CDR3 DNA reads TGTGCCAGCAGGCATAAAACAGGGGTCGCCGAAGCTTTCTTT.

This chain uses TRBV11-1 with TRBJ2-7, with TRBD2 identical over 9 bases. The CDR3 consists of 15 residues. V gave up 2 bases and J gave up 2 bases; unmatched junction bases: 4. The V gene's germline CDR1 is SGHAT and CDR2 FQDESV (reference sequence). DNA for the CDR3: TGTGCCAGCAGCTTAACGTTAGCGGGAGCCTACGAGCAGTACTTC. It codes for CASSLTLAGAYEQYF. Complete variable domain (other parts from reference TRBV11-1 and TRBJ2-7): EAEVAQSPRYKITEKSQAVAFWCDPISGHATLYWYRQILGQGPELLVQFQDESVVDDSQLPKDRFSAERLKGVDSTLKIQPAELGDSAMYLCASSLTLAGAYEQYFGPGTRLTVT.

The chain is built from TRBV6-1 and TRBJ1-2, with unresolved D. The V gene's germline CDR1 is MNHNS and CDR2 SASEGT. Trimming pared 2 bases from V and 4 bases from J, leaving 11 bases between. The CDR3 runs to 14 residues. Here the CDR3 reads CASSETGIAYGYTF. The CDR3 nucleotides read TGTGCCAGCAGTGAAACCGGGATCGCCTATGGCTACACCTTC.